Listed below are T cell receptor beta chains from one sample, sequenced in a study of early T cells in non-severe SARS-CoV-2 infection. One entry per CDR3 protein, called by TCRdb with MiXCR from the 5' RACE reads. The table has under 55,000 distinct CDR3 sequences, roughly 12% seen once; the top ten hold about a fifth. Sequencing was carried out using whole blood. The receptor source for this set is an adult who was a healthcare worker with PCR-confirmed SARS-CoV-2 infection or an uninfected control (not recorded which). Both conserved end residues are part of each CDR3. D genes are given only for firm matches. Only some rows state a clone size, as once, few, many or a class for expanded clones.

V	length	D	J	size	DNA	CDR3
TRBV28	14	NA	TRBJ2-3	NA	TGTGCCACCGTGGAGAGCGGCCGCACAGATACGCAGTATTTT	CATVESGRTDTQYF
TRBV20-1	18	TRBD2	TRBJ2-1	NA	TGCAGTGCTCCCACGGTGGCTAGCGGGAGATTCTCCTACAATGAGCAGTTCTTC	CSAPTVASGRFSYNEQFF
TRBV11-2	13	NA	TRBJ2-7	many	TGTGCCAGCAGCTTAGAGAGTCGCGGGACAGTATACTTC	CASSLESRGTVYF
TRBV3-1	14	TRBD1	TRBJ1-4	many	TGTGCCAGCAGCCTGACAGGGGGGAATGAAAAACTGTTTTTT	CASSLTGGNEKLFF
TRBV6-5	13	NA	TRBJ1-6	many	TGTGCCAGCAGGGAACACAGGGACTCACCCCTCCACTTT	CASREHRDSPLHF
TRBV28	12	NA	TRBJ2-2	many	TGTGCCAGTCGTTGGGACACCGGGGAGCTGTTTTTT	CASRWDTGELFF
TRBV27	15	NA	TRBJ2-7	many	TGTGCCAGCAGTCACGATAAGGGGACCCTCTACGAGCAGTACTTC	CASSHDKGTLYEQYF
TRBV30	13	NA	TRBJ1-1	many	TGTGCCTGGAGTCGGACATTGAACACTGAAGCTTTCTTT	CAWSRTLNTEAFF
TRBV11-2	20	NA	TRBJ2-5	NA	TGTGCCAGCAGCTTGAAATTGCCCAAGGCCCCCGGACAGACCAAAGAGACCCAGTACTTC	CASSLKLPKAPGQTKETQYF
TRBV27	13	NA	TRBJ2-5	few	TGTGCCAGCAGTTACGGGAGTAAAGAGACCCAGTACTTC	CASSYGSKETQYF
TRBV20-1	15	TRBD2	TRBJ2-1	NA	TGCAGTGCTAGGGCCGGGACTAGCGGGAACAATGAGCAGTTCTTC	CSARAGTSGNNEQFF
TRBV29-1	14	TRBD1	TRBJ2-7	many	TGCAGCGCTTCTATCGGGACAGGCACCTACGAGCAGTACTTC	CSASIGTGTYEQYF
TRBV20-1	16	NA	TRBJ1-6	many	TGCAGTGCTCCACCGTTCGGGTTGTTAGATAATTCACCCCTCCACTTT	CSAPPFGLLDNSPLHF
TRBV29-1	14	TRBD1	TRBJ2-7	many	TGCAGCGTTGCCGGGGCAGGGGGATCCTACGAGCAGTACTTC	CSVAGAGGSYEQYF
TRBV20-1	14	TRBD2	TRBJ2-1	many	TGCAGTGCGACTAGCGGGAGGGGGGGCAATGAGCAGTTCTTC	CSATSGRGGNEQFF
TRBV29-1	10	NA	TRBJ2-5	many	TGCAGCGTTGAGAAGGAGACCCAGTACTTC	CSVEKETQYF
TRBV6-2/TRBV6-3	13	NA	TRBJ2-7	NA	TGTGCCAGCAGTTACGGTTTGCTCTCCGAGCAGTACTTC	CASSYGLLSEQYF
TRBV28	14	TRBD2	TRBJ2-7	NA	TGTGCCAGTCTAGCGGGAGGTCCCACCTACGAGCAGTACTTC	CASLAGGPTYEQYF
TRBV7-8	14	TRBD2	TRBJ2-7	many	TGTGCCAGCACCAGACTAGCGGGCCCCTACGAGCAGTACTTC	CASTRLAGPYEQYF
TRBV6-1	16	NA	TRBJ2-6	many	TGTGCCATCAGTTGGGAGCCGAACTCTGGGGCCAACGTCCTGACTTTC	CAISWEPNSGANVLTF
TRBV4-2	16	NA	TRBJ2-1	many	TGTGCCAGCAGCCAAGATTTGGGGGAGGCGTGGAATGAGCAGTTCTTC	CASSQDLGEAWNEQFF
TRBV3-1	14	NA	TRBJ1-2	NA	TGTGCCAGCAGCCGCAACAGGGAAAGCTATGGCTACACCTTC	CASSRNRESYGYTF